This TCR beta chain was sequenced for a study of blood T cell repertoires in COVID-19. In the study overall: Nucleic acid was either cDNA or gDNA, and it came from T cells, B-cell-depleted T cells, or PBMCs.

Participants' reported clinical history set cohort assignment. Two negative PCRs, clearance, or symptom resolution were required of recovered Cohort 3 donors. The CDR3 is 14 residues long. Germline V gene data show CDR1 as SGHKS and CDR2 as YYEKEE (reference sequence). V was clipped by 4 bases and J by 3 bases; unmatched bases: 5. This clone occurred a few times. Clones were sequenced by immunoSEQ multiplex PCR, and TCRdb holds only the in-frame ones, with some missing. There are 330,000 or so clones in the sample; approximately 88% occur only once, and over 4.5% lies in the top ten. The sequence derives from a man aged 30 to 45 who had recovered from COVID-19. The rearrangement uses TRBV5-5 and TRBJ1-1; 8 bases are shared with TRBD1. The sequenced sample was PBMCs or T cells enriched from blood (not recorded which). CDR3 residues: CASSPNRGDTEAFF. The CDR3 DNA follows: TGTGCCAGCAGCCCAAACAGGGGGGACACTGAAGCTTTCTTT.